These 22 T cell receptor beta chains share one sample of origin, sequenced in a study of vaccination and CD4 T cells after COVID-19. An Oncomine TCR Beta short-read assay was used to sequence the DNA from cultured CD4+ T cells. TCRdb used MiXCR to reprocess the PCR reads, holding one entry per CDR3 protein. The profile covers about 19,000 distinct CDR3 sequences, with roughly 50% appearing a single time and roughly 10% taken by the ten largest. The treatment: 10-day PBMC culture with coronavirus spike peptide pools or control peptides (ViraFEST assay). Their antigens are not known. Material: CD4+ T cells from blood, cultured in vitro, obtained before SARS-CoV-2 vaccination. The receptors here all came from a human donor who had recovered from COVID-19.

This clonotype was seen only a few times. The chain has TRBV6-1 and TRBJ2-1, with unresolved D. The CDR3 is made up of 15 amino acids. V lost 7 bases to trimming and J lost 0 bases, with 13 bases between them. Germline V gene data show CDR1 as MNHNS and CDR2 as SASEGT. The CDR3 DNA follows: TGTGCCAGCACCATGACTTCGAACTCCTACAATGAGCAGTTCTTC. As protein: CASTMTSNSYNEQFF.

The chain carries TRBV20-1 and TRBJ2-5; D remains unclear. V was pared by 1 base and J by 9 bases, with 12 bases between. There are 12 residues in the CDR3. Germline CDR1 and CDR2: DFQATT and SNEGSKA (reference sequence). The CDR3 DNA is TGCAGTGCTAGAGTGGGCAGCCTATCCCAGTACTTC. This translates into CSARVGSLSQYF.

A few counts support this clonotype. This chain links TRBV6-1 with TRBJ2-2; D might be TRBD2 (6 bases). Germline V CDR1 and CDR2: MNHNS, SASEGT. V lost 7 bases, J lost 2 bases, and 11 bases lay in between. This CDR3 is 14 amino acids long. The CDR3 region is CASKEGTNTGELFF. DNA for the CDR3: TGTGCCAGCAAGGAAGGGACTAACACCGGGGAGCTGTTTTTT.

This chain connects TRBV10-3 to TRBJ2-3, with 11 positions matching TRBD1. The germline CDR1 and CDR2 sequences are ENHRY and SYGVKD. J was trimmed by 3 bases and V by 1 base; bases with no gene match: 3. The CDR3 is 16 amino acids. The CDR3 DNA reads TGTGCCATCAGTGAGTTCGGACAGGGGGCTACAGATACGCAGTATTTT. Encoded protein: CAISEFGQGATDTQYF.

This clonotype came up a few times. The chain links TRBV5-1 to TRBJ2-5, with 10 bases fitting TRBD2. Trimming took 0 bases from V and 6 from J; bases not matched to a gene: 5. Germline values: CDR1 SGHRS, CDR2 YFSETQ. This CDR3 region has 15 residues. As DNA, the CDR3 is TGCGCCAGCAGCTTGGCTAGCGGGAGTGCGAAGACCCAGTACTTC. It translates to CASSLASGSAKTQYF.

This clonotype was detected a few times. The chain joins TRBV6-1 to TRBJ2-5; D tentatively fits TRBD1 or TRBD2 (5 bases each). The CDR3 extends over 13 amino acids. Germline assignment: CDR1 MNHNS and CDR2 SASEGT. Deletions cut 6 bases from V and 9 bases from J, with 17 bases between. The CDR3, as DNA: TGTGCCAGCAGCCACCCAGGGTTCGGGGCCCAGTACTTC. This gives the protein CASSHPGFGAQYF.

In this sample, this clonotype turned up a few times. The chain joins TRBV6-5 to TRBJ2-7; a possible D gene is TRBD1 (5 bases). V lost 2 bases to trimming and J lost 3 bases, with 11 bases between them. Looked up from germline, CDR1 is MNHEY and CDR2 is SVGAGI. The CDR3 contains 14 residues. CDR3 amino acids: CASSYADNGYEQYF. CDR3 DNA sequence: TGTGCCAGCAGTTACGCGGACAACGGCTACGAGCAGTACTTC.

V gene TRBV11-2 combines with J gene TRBJ2-3; D possibly corresponds to TRBD2 (6 bases). V was trimmed by 1 base and J by 2 bases, leaving 10 bases between them. In germline, CDR1 is SGHAT, CDR2 FQNNGV. The CDR3 contains 15 residues. The CDR3 sequence: CASSLAGLLTDTQYF. In DNA, the CDR3 is TGTGCCAGCAGCTTAGCGGGACTCCTCACAGATACGCAGTATTTT.

The chain has TRBV20-1 and TRBJ2-7, with 13 bases fitting TRBD2. The germline V gene encodes CDR1 DFQATT and CDR2 SNEGSKA (reference sequence). With 3 bases clipped from V and 7 bases from J, the junction kept 6 bases outside the gene matches. The CDR3 runs 14 residues. CDR3 nucleotide sequence: TGCAGTGCTAGGGGACTAGCGGGATTTCGGGAGCAGTACTTC. Translated, it gives CSARGLAGFREQYF.

This chain links TRBV20-1 with TRBJ2-3; no firm D call. CDR3 length: 13 residues. Trimming removed 1 base from V and 3 bases from J, with 8 bases in between. Germline loops: CDR1 DFQATT, CDR2 SNEGSKA (reference sequence). This CDR3 reads CSARGRGTDTQYF. The CDR3 nucleotides read TGCAGTGCTAGAGGGAGAGGAACAGATACGCAGTATTTT.

The V gene is TRBV27, the J gene TRBJ2-3; D is uncertain. The CDR3 has 14 amino acids. V was pared by 1 base and J by 5 bases, with 10 bases between. In germline, CDR1 is MNHEY, CDR2 SMNVEV (reference sequence). The CDR3 sequence: CASSLWRGKDTQYF. CDR3 coding DNA: TGTGCCAGCAGTTTATGGAGAGGTAAAGATACGCAGTATTTT.

This clonotype has a handful of counts. J is TRBJ2-6 and V is TRBV11-2; TRBD1 agrees at 9 bases. CDR3 length: 17 amino acids. V gave up 5 bases and J gave up 4 bases; unmatched junction bases: 9. The germline CDR1 and CDR2 sequences are SGHAT and FQNNGV. CDR3 protein: CASSPGTGRPGANVLTF. The CDR3 DNA sequence: TGTGCCAGCAGCCCAGGGACAGGGAGACCCGGGGCCAACGTCCTGACTTTC.

The CDR3, as DNA: TGCAGTGCTAGACCGCGGGGGGCCTTACACAATGAGCAGTTCTTC. Translating gives CSARPRGALHNEQFF. The V call is TRBV20-1, the J call TRBJ2-1; TRBD2 agrees at 8 bases. The CDR3 has 15 residues. J was trimmed by 5 bases and V by 2 bases; bases with no gene match: 8. Germline V gene sequence: CDR1 DFQATT, CDR2 SNEGSKA (reference sequence).

This clonotype turned up a few times. The chain employs TRBV5-4 and TRBJ1-2; 9 positions agree with TRBD1. The CDR3 spans 14 residues. V was clipped by 5 bases and J by 7 bases; unmatched bases: 9. Germline-derived CDR1 and CDR2 are SGHNT and YYREEE (reference sequence). This chain's CDR3 is CASRPGQGGSGYTF. CDR3 DNA: TGTGCCAGCAGACCGGGACAGGGAGGGTCTGGCTACACCTTC.

The V gene is TRBV20-1, the J gene TRBJ2-3; 9 nucleotides agree with TRBD2. Germline CDR1 is DFQATT and CDR2 is SNEGSKA (reference sequence). The V gene end was trimmed by 6 bases and the J gene end by 2 bases; junction bases not matched to a gene: 12. This CDR3 is 16 amino acids long. CDR3 amino acids: CSADSRTSEYTDTQYF. As DNA, the CDR3 is TGCAGTGCCGATTCGAGGACTAGCGAATACACAGATACGCAGTATTTT.

The V call is TRBV20-1, the J call TRBJ2-7, with D perhaps TRBD1 (5 bases). The germline V gene has CDR1 DFQATT and CDR2 SNEGSKA (reference sequence). V dropped 2 bases and J dropped 2 bases, with 13 bases sitting between them. CDR3 length equals 14 residues. CDR3 sequence: CSARIVDIPYEQYF. DNA of the CDR3: TGCAGTGCTAGAATCGTGGACATTCCCTACGAGCAGTACTTC.

This clonotype has a single count. This chain links TRBV6-1 with TRBJ2-7, with D perhaps matching TRBD2 (5 bases). V shed 5 bases and J shed 0 bases, with 17 bases lying between them. The CDR3 has 16 amino acids. Germline V gene sequence: CDR1 MNHNS, CDR2 SASEGT. This CDR3 reads CASSPMVASSSYEQYF. DNA for the CDR3: TGTGCCAGCAGTCCGATGGTAGCGTCCAGCTCCTACGAGCAGTACTTC.

The CDR3 protein is CASQKTYANEKLFF. The CDR3 DNA reads as TGTGCCAGCCAAAAGACGTACGCTAATGAAAAACTGTTTTTT. This chain joins TRBV6-1 and TRBJ1-4; no clear D. Germline V gene data show CDR1 as MNHNS and CDR2 as SASEGT. Trimming removed 8 bases from V and 3 bases from J, with 13 bases in between. The CDR3 has 14 residues.

The rearrangement links TRBV6-2 or TRBV6-3 to TRBJ1-6; TRBD1 matches 8 bases. CDR1 is MNHEY, CDR2 SVGEGT, per germline. The V gene end was trimmed by 6 bases and the J gene end by 10 bases; junction bases not matched to a gene: 11. The CDR3 totals 15 residues. This CDR3 reads CASRATGVTLSPLHF. The DNA for the CDR3 is TGTGCCAGCAGAGCGACAGGGGTAACGTTGTCACCCCTCCACTTT.

The chain couples TRBV10-3 to TRBJ2-5, with TRBD2 as a possible D gene (5 bases). Trimming shortened V by 4 bases and J by 4 bases, and 16 bases separated the two germline ends. There are 15 residues in the CDR3. Germline CDR1 ENHRY, CDR2 SYGVKD. The CDR3 sequence: CAISAGETSAETQYF. CDR3 nucleotides: TGTGCCATCAGTGCTGGGGAGACCTCGGCAGAGACCCAGTACTTC.

This clonotype was counted only a few times. The chain joins TRBV28 to TRBJ2-2; the D is unclear. Between the trimmed V and J ends, which lost 3 bases and 2 bases, there was a span of 1 base. The CDR3 totals 12 residues. In germline, CDR1 is MDHEN, CDR2 SYDVKM. CDR3 in DNA: TGTGCCAGCAGTTTTAACACCGGGGAGCTGTTTTTT. Its translation: CASSFNTGELFF. Full variable domain (rest looked up from reference TRBV28 and TRBJ2-2): DVKVTQSSRYLVKRTGEKVFLECVQDMDHENMFWYRQDPGLGLRLIYFSYDVKMKEKGDIPEGYSVSREKKERFSLILESASTNQTSMYLCASSFNTGELFFGEGSRLTVL.

The chain combines TRBV20-1 with TRBJ2-5; 11 bases are a match to TRBD2. V lost 6 bases to trimming and J lost 3 bases; unmatched junction nucleotides: 9. This CDR3 comprises 15 residues. The V gene's germline CDR1 is DFQATT and CDR2 SNEGSKA (reference sequence). CDR3 bases: TGCAGTGCCGAGGGGTCGGGACTAGCGGAAGAGACCCAGTACTTC. Translating gives CSAEGSGLAEETQYF.